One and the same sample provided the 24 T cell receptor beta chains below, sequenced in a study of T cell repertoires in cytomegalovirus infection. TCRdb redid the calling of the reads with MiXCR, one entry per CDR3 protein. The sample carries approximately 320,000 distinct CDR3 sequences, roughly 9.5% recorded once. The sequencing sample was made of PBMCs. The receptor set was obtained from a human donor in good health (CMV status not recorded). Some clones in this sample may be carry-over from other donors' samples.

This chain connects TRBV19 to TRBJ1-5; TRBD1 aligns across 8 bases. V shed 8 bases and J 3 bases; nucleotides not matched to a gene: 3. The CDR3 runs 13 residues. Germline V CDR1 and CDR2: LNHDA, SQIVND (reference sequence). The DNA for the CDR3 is TGTGCCAGTGGGGACAGGTACAATCAGCCCCAGCATTTT. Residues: CASGDRYNQPQHF.

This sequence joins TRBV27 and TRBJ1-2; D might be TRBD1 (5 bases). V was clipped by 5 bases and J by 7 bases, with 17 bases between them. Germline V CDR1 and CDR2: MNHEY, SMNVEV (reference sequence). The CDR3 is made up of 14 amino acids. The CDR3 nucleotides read TGTGCCAGCAGTGACTACGGGGGGGGAGGTGGCTACACCTTC. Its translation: CASSDYGGGGGYTF.

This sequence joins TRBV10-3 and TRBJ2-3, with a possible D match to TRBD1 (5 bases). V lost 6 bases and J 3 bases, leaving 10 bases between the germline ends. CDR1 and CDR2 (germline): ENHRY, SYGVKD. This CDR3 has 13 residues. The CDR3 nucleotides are TGTGCCATCAGGGCCACAGGTACAGATACGCAGTATTTT. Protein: CAIRATGTDTQYF.

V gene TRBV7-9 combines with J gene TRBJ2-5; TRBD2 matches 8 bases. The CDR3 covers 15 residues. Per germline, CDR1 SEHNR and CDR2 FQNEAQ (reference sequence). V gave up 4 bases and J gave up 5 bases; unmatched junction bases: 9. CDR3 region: CASSSRTSFHETQYF. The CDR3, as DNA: TGTGCCAGCAGCTCCAGGACTAGCTTCCACGAGACCCAGTACTTC.

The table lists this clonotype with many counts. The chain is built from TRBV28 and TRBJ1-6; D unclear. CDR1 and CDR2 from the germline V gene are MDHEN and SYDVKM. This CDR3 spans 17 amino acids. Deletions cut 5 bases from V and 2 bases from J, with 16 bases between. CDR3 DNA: TGTGCCAGCAGTCCCCGACTTCTGTCCGCCTATAATTCACCCCTCCACTTT. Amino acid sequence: CASSPRLLSAYNSPLHF.

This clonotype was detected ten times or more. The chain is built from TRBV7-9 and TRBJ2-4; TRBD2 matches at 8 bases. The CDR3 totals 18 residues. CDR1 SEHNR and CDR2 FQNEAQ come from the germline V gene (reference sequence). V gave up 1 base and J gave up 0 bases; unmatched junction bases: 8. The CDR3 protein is CASSLGPGGIIAKNIQYF. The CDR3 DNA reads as TGTGCCAGCAGCTTAGGACCGGGGGGGATTATAGCCAAAAACATTCAGTACTTC.

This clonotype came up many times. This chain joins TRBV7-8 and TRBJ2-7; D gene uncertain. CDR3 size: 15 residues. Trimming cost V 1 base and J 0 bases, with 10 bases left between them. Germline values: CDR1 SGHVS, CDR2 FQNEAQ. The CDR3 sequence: CASSLGYRNSYEQYF. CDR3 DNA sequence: TGTGCCAGCAGCTTAGGGTATAGGAACTCCTACGAGCAGTACTTC.

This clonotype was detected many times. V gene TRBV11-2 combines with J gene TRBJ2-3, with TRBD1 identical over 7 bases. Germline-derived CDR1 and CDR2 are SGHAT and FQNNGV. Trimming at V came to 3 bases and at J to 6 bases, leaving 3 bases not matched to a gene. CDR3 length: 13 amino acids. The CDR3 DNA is TGTGCCAGCAGCTTCCGCAGGGGGGATACGCAGTATTTT. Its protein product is CASSFRRGDTQYF.

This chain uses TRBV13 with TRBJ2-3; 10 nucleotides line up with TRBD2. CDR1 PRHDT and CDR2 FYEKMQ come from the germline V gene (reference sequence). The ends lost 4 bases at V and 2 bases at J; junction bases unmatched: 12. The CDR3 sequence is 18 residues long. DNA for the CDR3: TGTGCCAGCAGCTCACAAGGGCCCACTAGCGGGGCCACAGATACGCAGTATTTT. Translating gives CASSSQGPTSGATDTQYF.

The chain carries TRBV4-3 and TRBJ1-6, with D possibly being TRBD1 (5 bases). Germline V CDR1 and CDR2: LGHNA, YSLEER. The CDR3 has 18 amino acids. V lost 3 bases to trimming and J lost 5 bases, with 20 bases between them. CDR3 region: CASSQVEFGGANNSPLHF. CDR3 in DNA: TGCGCCAGCAGCCAGGTCGAATTCGGGGGTGCGAATAATTCACCCCTCCACTTT.

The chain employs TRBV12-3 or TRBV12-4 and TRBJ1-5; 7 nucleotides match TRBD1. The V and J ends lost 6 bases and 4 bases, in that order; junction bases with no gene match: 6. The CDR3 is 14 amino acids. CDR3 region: CASRLGQANQPQHF. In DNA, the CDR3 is TGTGCCAGCAGACTTGGACAGGCGAATCAGCCCCAGCATTTT.

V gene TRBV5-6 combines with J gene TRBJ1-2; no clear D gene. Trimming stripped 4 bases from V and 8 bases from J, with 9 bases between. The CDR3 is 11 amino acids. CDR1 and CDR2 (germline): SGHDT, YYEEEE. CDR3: CASSQPGGYTF. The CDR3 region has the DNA TGTGCCAGCAGCCAGCCCGGGGGCTACACCTTC.

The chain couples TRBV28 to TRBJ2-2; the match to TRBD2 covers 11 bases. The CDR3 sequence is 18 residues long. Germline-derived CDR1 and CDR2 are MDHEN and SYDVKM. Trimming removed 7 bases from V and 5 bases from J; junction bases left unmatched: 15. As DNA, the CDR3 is TGTGCCAGCAATTCCCGGGTAGCGGGAGGGCCGGTAACCGGGGAGCTGTTTTTT. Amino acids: CASNSRVAGGPVTGELFF.

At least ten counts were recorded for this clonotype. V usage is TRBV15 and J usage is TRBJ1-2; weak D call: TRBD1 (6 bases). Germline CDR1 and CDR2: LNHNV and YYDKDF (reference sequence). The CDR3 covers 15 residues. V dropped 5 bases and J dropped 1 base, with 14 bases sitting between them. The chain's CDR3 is CATSLPDSLNYGYTF. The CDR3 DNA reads TGTGCCACCAGCCTACCGGACAGCCTTAACTATGGCTACACCTTC.

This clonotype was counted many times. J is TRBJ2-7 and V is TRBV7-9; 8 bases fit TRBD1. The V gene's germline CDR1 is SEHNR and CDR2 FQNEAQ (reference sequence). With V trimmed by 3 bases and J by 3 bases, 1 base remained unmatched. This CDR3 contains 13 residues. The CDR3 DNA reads TGTGCCAGCAGCTTCGGACAGGGCTACGAGCAGTACTTC. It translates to CASSFGQGYEQYF.

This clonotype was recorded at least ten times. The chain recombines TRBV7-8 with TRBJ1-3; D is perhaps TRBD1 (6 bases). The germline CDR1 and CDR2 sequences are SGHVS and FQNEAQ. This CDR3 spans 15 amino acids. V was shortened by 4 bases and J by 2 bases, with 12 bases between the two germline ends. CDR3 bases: TGTGCCAGCAGCTCGACAGGAATGACTGGAAACACCATATATTTT. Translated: CASSSTGMTGNTIYF.

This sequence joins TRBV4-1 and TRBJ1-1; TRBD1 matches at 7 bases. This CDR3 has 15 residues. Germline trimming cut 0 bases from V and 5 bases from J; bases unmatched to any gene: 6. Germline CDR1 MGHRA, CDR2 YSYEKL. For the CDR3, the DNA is TGCGCCAGCAGCCAAGATCAAGGGGGCCGGACTGAAGCTTTCTTT. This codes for CASSQDQGGRTEAFF.

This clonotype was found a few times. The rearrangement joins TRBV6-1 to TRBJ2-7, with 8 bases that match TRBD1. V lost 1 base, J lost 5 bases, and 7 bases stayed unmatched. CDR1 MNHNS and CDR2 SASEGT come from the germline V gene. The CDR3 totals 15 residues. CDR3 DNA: TGTGCCAGCAGTGAAGGCGGACAGGGAGGTAACGAGCAGTACTTC. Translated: CASSEGGQGGNEQYF.

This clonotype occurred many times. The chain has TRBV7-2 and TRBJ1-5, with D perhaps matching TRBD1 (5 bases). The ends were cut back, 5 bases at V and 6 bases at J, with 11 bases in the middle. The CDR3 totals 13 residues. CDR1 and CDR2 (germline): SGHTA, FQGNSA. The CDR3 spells CASSTGTSQPQHF. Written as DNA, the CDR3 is TGTGCCAGCAGCACTGGGACGAGTCAGCCCCAGCATTTT.

The CDR3 loop reads CASSFRGRGTDTQYF. The DNA for the CDR3 is TGTGCCAGCAGCTTTCGAGGGAGGGGCACAGATACGCAGTATTTT. The chain is built from TRBV11-3 and TRBJ2-3; 7 positions agree with TRBD2. The germline V gene has CDR1 SGHNT and CDR2 YENEEA. This CDR3 region has 15 residues. After removal of 3 bases from V and 1 base from J, the junction contained 4 bases not matched to a gene. The variable domain in full, completed from reference TRBV11-3 and TRBJ2-3, reads EAGVVQSPRYKIIEKKQPVAFWCNPISGHNTLYWYLQNLGQGPELLIRYENEEAVDDSQLPKDRFSAERLKGVDSTLKIQPAELGDSAVYLCASSFRGRGTDTQYFGPGTRLTVL.

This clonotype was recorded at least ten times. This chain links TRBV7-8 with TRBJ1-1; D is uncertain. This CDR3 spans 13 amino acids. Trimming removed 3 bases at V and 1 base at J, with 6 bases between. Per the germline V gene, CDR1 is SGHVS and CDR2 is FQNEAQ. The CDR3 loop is CASSFTANTEAFF. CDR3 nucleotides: TGTGCCAGCAGCTTCACAGCGAACACTGAAGCTTTCTTT.

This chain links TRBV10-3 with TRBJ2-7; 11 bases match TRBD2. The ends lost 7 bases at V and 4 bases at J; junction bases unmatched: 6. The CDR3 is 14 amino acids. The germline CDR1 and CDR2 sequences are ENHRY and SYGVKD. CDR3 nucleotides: TGTGCCATCAAAACTAGCGGGGGCAGATACGAGCAGTACTTC. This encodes CAIKTSGGRYEQYF.

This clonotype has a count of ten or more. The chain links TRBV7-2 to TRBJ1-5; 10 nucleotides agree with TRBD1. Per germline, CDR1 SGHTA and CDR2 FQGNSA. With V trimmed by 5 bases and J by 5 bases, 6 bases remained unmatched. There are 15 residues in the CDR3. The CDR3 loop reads CASSDRGQSDQPQHF. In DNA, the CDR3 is TGTGCCAGCAGCGACAGGGGGCAGTCCGATCAGCCCCAGCATTTT.

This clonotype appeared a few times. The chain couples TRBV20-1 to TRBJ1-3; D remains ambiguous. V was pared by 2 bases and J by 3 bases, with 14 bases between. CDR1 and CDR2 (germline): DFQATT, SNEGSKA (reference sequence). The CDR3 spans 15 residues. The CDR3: CSARQIRAHGNTIYF. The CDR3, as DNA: TGCAGTGCTAGACAGATCCGGGCTCATGGAAACACCATATATTTT.